Listed here are 19 T cell receptor beta chains from one sample, sequenced in a study of blood T cell repertoires in COVID-19 (dated by TCRdb to 2019 to 2021). The protocol used for the library was the immunoSEQ multiplex PCR assay. TCRdb's version of the immuneACCESS table is confined to in-frame rearrangements and falls short of the full clone set. An unresolved V gene accounts for under half of the shortfall where checked; the remainder is of unknown origin. Counted in this sample were around 99,000 clones; approximately 80% of them appeared once. The ten largest clones capture about 6.6% of the sample. The sequenced material came from peripheral blood. Receptors originate from a woman aged 45 to 65 with acute or convalescent COVID-19.

The rearrangement uses TRBV6-6 and TRBJ2-1; TRBD1 might be the D (6 bases). CDR1 MNHNY and CDR2 SVGAGI come from the germline V gene (reference sequence). V lost 2 bases and J lost 4, with 9 bases in between. This CDR3 spans 14 amino acids. The CDR3 spells CASSYGTLYNEQFF. CDR3 sequence (DNA): TGTGCCAGCAGTTACGGGACACTGTACAATGAGCAGTTCTTC.

This clone was seen once. The genes are TRBV5-1 and TRBJ2-3, with 11 nucleotides matching TRBD2. The germline CDR1 and CDR2 sequences are SGHRS and YFSETQ. This CDR3 is built from 16 residues. Trimming took 0 bases from V and 0 from J; bases not matched to a gene: 0. DNA for the CDR3: TGCGCCAGCAGCTTGGGGACTAGCGGGAGCACAGATACGCAGTATTTT. Amino acids: CASSLGTSGSTDTQYF.

The rearrangement links TRBV11-2 to TRBJ2-1; tentative D call: TRBD2 (5 bases). In germline, CDR1 is SGHAT, CDR2 FQNNGV. Trimming left V 5 bases short and J 1 base short, with 18 bases between. This CDR3 region has 17 residues. CDR3 coding DNA: TGTGCCAGCAGCAACCGATTTCGGGGTAGATCCTACAATGAGCAGTTCTTC. It translates to CASSNRFRGRSYNEQFF.

The chain recombines TRBV27 with TRBJ1-1, with a possible D match to TRBD1 (6 bases). The V end was cut by 8 bases, the J end by 7 bases, with 20 bases between. The CDR3 contains 14 residues. Germline V gives CDR1 MNHEY, CDR2 SMNVEV (reference sequence). CDR3: CASGPDRPLFEAFF. In nucleotides, the CDR3 is TGTGCCAGCGGCCCGGACAGACCCTTGTTTGAAGCTTTCTTT.

J is TRBJ1-3 and V is TRBV10-3; TRBD1 agrees at 9 bases. This CDR3 comprises 17 residues. Germline assignment: CDR1 ENHRY and CDR2 SYGVKD. With V trimmed by 8 bases and J by 7 bases, 18 bases remained unmatched. The CDR3 DNA sequence: TGTGCCATCGGCATAGGAGGACAGGGGTTCTACGGGAACACCATATATTTT. It specifies CAIGIGGQGFYGNTIYF.

The genes are TRBV12-5 and TRBJ2-2, with a weak D call TRBD1 (6 bases). V dropped 1 base and J dropped 3 bases, with 9 bases sitting between them. This CDR3 has 15 residues. Germline V gives CDR1 LGHNT, CDR2 FRNRAP. In DNA, the CDR3 is TGTGCTAGTGGTTTGGGGGGGCCGTACACCGGGGAGCTGTTTTTT. This sequence encodes CASGLGGPYTGELFF. Using reference TRBV12-5 and TRBJ2-2 for the parts outside the CDR3, the full variable domain is DARVTQTPRHKVTEMGQEVTMRCQPILGHNTVFWYRQTMMQGLELLAYFRNRAPLDDSGMPKDRFSAEMPDATLATLKIQPSEPRDSAVYFCASGLGGPYTGELFFGEGSRLTVL.

V is TRBV28 and J is TRBJ1-3; TRBD1 matches 9 bases. Germline lookup yields CDR1 MDHEN and CDR2 SYDVKM. The CDR3 sequence is 17 residues long. The junction had 11 bases not matched to a gene; V was cut back by 2 bases and J by 6 bases. The CDR3, as DNA: TGTGCCAGCAGTTTAGGGGGGACAGGGTGGGCCATAAACACCATATATTTT. Translating it yields CASSLGGTGWAINTIYF.

This clone has a handful of counts. J is TRBJ2-5 and V is TRBV9, with 9 bases matching TRBD2. Germline V lookup: CDR1 SGDLS, CDR2 YYNGEE. V was clipped by 3 bases and J by 5 bases; unmatched bases: 5. CDR3 size: 14 residues. The CDR3 nucleotides read TGTGCCAGCAGCGGTAGCGGGGGAAAGGAGACCCAGTACTTC. Translation gives CASSGSGGKETQYF.

The chain carries TRBV3-1 (or the pseudogene TRBV3-2) and TRBJ2-1; possible D gene TRBD2, 6 bases. The V end lost 1 base, the J end lost 5 bases, and 15 bases lay between the germline ends. The germline CDR1 and CDR2 sequences are LGHDT and YNNKEL (reference sequence). The CDR3 length is 16 residues. The CDR3 nucleotides read TGTGCCAGCAGCCAAGGAATTGAGACTAGACACAATGAGCAGTTCTTC. Translated: CASSQGIETRHNEQFF.

V gene TRBV19 combines with J gene TRBJ1-2, with 11 bases identical to TRBD1. Germline trimming cut 4 bases from V and 4 bases from J; bases unmatched to any gene: 8. In germline, CDR1 is LNHDA, CDR2 SQIVND (reference sequence). This CDR3 is built from 16 residues. CDR3: CASSSQPDRGLYGYTF. CDR3 nucleotide sequence: TGTGCCAGTAGTAGTCAGCCGGACAGGGGGCTCTATGGCTACACCTTC.

The rearrangement links TRBV2 to TRBJ2-7, with a tentative D call TRBD2 (5 bases). Germline CDR1 SNHLY, CDR2 FYNNEI. This CDR3 contains 12 residues. The ends were cut back, 6 bases at V and 9 bases at J, with 15 bases in the middle. CDR3 loop: CASRSQLAGQYF. The CDR3 DNA sequence: TGTGCCAGCAGATCACAGCTGGCGGGGCAGTACTTC.

The gene calls are TRBV4-1 and TRBJ2-3; D may be TRBD2 (6 bases). The CDR3 is made up of 16 amino acids. Trimming removed 3 bases at V and 4 bases at J, with 17 bases between. Germline values: CDR1 MGHRA, CDR2 YSYEKL. CDR3 sequence reads: CASSHPTTRFADTQYF. The CDR3 nucleotides read TGCGCCAGCAGCCACCCAACGACTAGGTTTGCAGATACGCAGTATTTT.

The chain links TRBV5-1 to TRBJ1-2; no clear D gene. CDR3 length equals 15 residues. Germline V gene data show CDR1 as SGHRS and CDR2 as YFSETQ. V dropped 3 bases and J dropped 4 bases, with 16 bases sitting between them. The CDR3 sequence is CASSYAGGFGYGYTF. DNA of the CDR3: TGCGCCAGCAGCTACGCGGGCGGTTTTGGCTATGGCTACACCTTC.

The rearrangement links TRBV11-1 to TRBJ2-1, with 11 bases aligning to TRBD2. This CDR3 region has 14 residues. V gave up 6 bases and J gave up 9 bases; unmatched junction bases: 7. The germline gives CDR1 SGHAT, CDR2 FQDESV (reference sequence). The DNA for the CDR3 is TGTGCCAGCAGTTCTAGCGGGGGGTCCGGTGAGCAGTTCTTC. This codes for CASSSSGGSGEQFF.

The V gene is TRBV6-2 or TRBV6-3, the J gene TRBJ1-1; D may be TRBD1 (5 bases). Looked up from germline, CDR1 is MNHEY and CDR2 is SVGEGT. The CDR3 is 14 residues long. Trimming removed 2 bases from V and 5 bases from J, with 12 bases in between. The CDR3 DNA sequence: TGTGCCAGCAGTTACCCTATTCGGGGGACTGAAGCTTTCTTT. It specifies CASSYPIRGTEAFF.

The chain combines TRBV28 with TRBJ1-1, with 7 bases identical to TRBD1. CDR1 and CDR2 (germline): MDHEN, SYDVKM. This CDR3 has 14 amino acids. V trimming: 6 bases; J trimming: 8 bases; junction bases outside the gene matches: 12. As DNA, the CDR3 is TGTGCCAGCAGACCGACCCCGACGGGACAGGAAGCTTTCTTT. It is translated as CASRPTPTGQEAFF.

The chain has TRBV10-3 and TRBJ1-5, with D perhaps TRBD1 (6 bases). This CDR3 has 14 residues. Germline assignment: CDR1 ENHRY and CDR2 SYGVKD. V was trimmed by 10 bases and J by 2 bases, leaving 15 bases between them. CDR3 in amino acids: CATGRGHGNQPQHF. The CDR3 nucleotides are TGTGCCACCGGGCGGGGGCATGGCAATCAGCCCCAGCATTTT.

This chain connects TRBV18 to TRBJ2-3, with 11 bases that match TRBD1. There are 16 residues in the CDR3. Trimming removed 1 base from V and 3 bases from J; junction bases left unmatched: 3. Germline V gives CDR1 KGHSH, CDR2 LQKENI. This CDR3 is CASSPRGQGVTDTQYF. Here the CDR3 DNA reads TGTGCCAGCTCACCACGGGGACAGGGGGTGACAGATACGCAGTATTTT.

Of note for this clone: Other DNA sequences within the sample encode an identical CDR3. The chain joins TRBV18 to TRBJ1-1, with 8 bases that match TRBD1. V was pared by 6 bases and J by 4 bases, with 4 bases of the junction left unmatched. The germline CDR1 and CDR2 sequences are KGHSH and LQKENI. This CDR3 region has 13 residues. The CDR3 nucleotides read TGTGCCAGCTCGCCCGGACAGGGCACTGAAGCTTTCTTT. As protein: CASSPGQGTEAFF.